Following are 21 T cell receptor beta chains from one sample sequenced in a study of PD-L1 blockade in urothelial cancer. Time point in this sample: pretreatment peripheral blood. The protocol was immunoSEQ multiplex PCR, while the TCRdb copy is restricted to in-frame clones and leaves out a portion. The table records approximately 71,000 clones, around 83% of them present only once. The sequencing here drew on PBMCs, taken around atezolizumab (anti-PD-L1) treatment. These TCRs come from a woman between 65 and 79 years old with urothelial cancer.

This sequence joins TRBV19 and TRBJ2-7; the D gene is possibly TRBD2 (5 bases). V was shortened by 4 bases and J by 1 base, with 14 bases between the two germline ends. CDR3 size: 15 residues. In germline, CDR1 is LNHDA, CDR2 SQIVND (reference sequence). This CDR3 is CASSNPRGPSYEQYF. The CDR3 DNA sequence: TGTGCCAGTAGTAACCCTCGCGGGCCATCCTACGAGCAGTACTTC.

The V gene is TRBV10-2, the J gene TRBJ2-1; TRBD2 matches 10 bases. The CDR3 totals 16 residues. Germline CDR1 and CDR2: WSHSY and SAAADI. The ends lost 4 bases at V and 0 bases at J; junction bases unmatched: 3. For the CDR3, the DNA is TGCGCCAGCAGTGGGACTAGCGGACGCTCCTACAATGAGCAGTTCTTC. This encodes CASSGTSGRSYNEQFF.

The chain carries TRBV5-4 and TRBJ2-1, with D possibly TRBD2 on 7 matching bases. Trimming shortened V by 6 bases and J by 1 base, and 14 bases separated the two germline ends. Germline-derived CDR1 and CDR2 are SGHNT and YYREEE (reference sequence). The CDR3 loop spans 15 amino acids. In DNA, the CDR3 is TGTGCCAGCACCTGGGGGGGGGCGTCCTACAATGAGCAGTTCTTC. This translates into CASTWGGASYNEQFF.

The V and J genes are TRBV2 and TRBJ1-3; D possibly corresponds to TRBD1 (5 bases). The CDR3 loop spans 15 amino acids. Trimming shortened V by 3 bases and J by 9 bases, and 18 bases separated the two germline ends. The germline V gene encodes CDR1 SNHLY and CDR2 FYNNEI. CDR3 coding DNA: TGTGCCAGCAGTGATGAGGGAGGGGTATGGTCCACCATATATTTT. Translating it yields CASSDEGGVWSTIYF.

This clone was counted once. The CDR3 loop reads CASRVKTGGTEAFF. DNA for the CDR3: TGTGCCAGCAGAGTGAAAACAGGGGGCACTGAAGCTTTCTTT. The rearrangement uses TRBV2 and TRBJ1-1; TRBD1 matches at 8 bases. This CDR3 region has 14 residues. The V segment lost 6 bases and the J segment 4 bases; nucleotides outside the gene matches: 7. The germline gives CDR1 SNHLY, CDR2 FYNNEI.

This clone has just a few counts. The chain couples TRBV6-1 to TRBJ1-6; 7 bases map to TRBD1. Germline V gene sequence: CDR1 MNHNS, CDR2 SASEGT. V was pared by 4 bases and J by 4 bases, with 7 bases of the junction left unmatched. CDR3 length: 16 amino acids. This CDR3 reads CASSAYRGGYNSPLHF. DNA for the CDR3: TGTGCCAGCAGTGCTTACAGGGGCGGTTATAATTCACCCCTCCACTTT.

V is TRBV6-5 and J is TRBJ2-5; 13 bases fit TRBD2. Germline lookup yields CDR1 MNHEY and CDR2 SVGAGI. With V trimmed by 6 bases and J by 5 bases, 6 bases remained unmatched. The CDR3 has 15 residues. The CDR3 bases are TGTGCCAGCAGCCCCACTAGCGGGGGGGGCGAGACCCAGTACTTC. Its translation: CASSPTSGGGETQYF.

The CDR3 sequence is CASSLGTGSRWDEQYF. DNA for the CDR3: TGTGCCAGCAGCCTGGGGACAGGGAGCCGGTGGGACGAGCAGTACTTC. This chain joins TRBV7-6 and TRBJ2-7, with 9 bases that match TRBD1. The CDR3 contains 16 residues. Germline V gene data show CDR1 as SGHVS and CDR2 as FNYEAQ. V trimming: 5 bases; J trimming: 5 bases; junction bases outside the gene matches: 13. Full variable domain (missing parts from reference TRBV7-6 and TRBJ2-7): GAGVSQSPRYKVTKRGQDVALRCDPISGHVSLYWYRQALGQGPEFLTYFNYEAQQDKSGLPNDRFSAERPEGSISTLTIQRTEQRDSAMYRCASSLGTGSRWDEQYFGPGTRLTVT.

The chain couples TRBV5-1 to TRBJ2-5, with 7 bases aligning to TRBD1. Germline trimming cut 4 bases from V and 3 bases from J; bases unmatched to any gene: 6. Germline values: CDR1 SGHRS, CDR2 YFSETQ. There are 14 residues in the CDR3. The CDR3 coding sequence is TGCGCCAGCAGCCCCGGACAGGCGAAAGAGACCCAGTACTTC. This sequence encodes CASSPGQAKETQYF.

The chain links TRBV14 to TRBJ2-7; TRBD1 is a possible D gene (5 bases). This CDR3 contains 15 residues. Germline CDR1 reads SGHDN; CDR2 reads FVKESK. V lost 3 bases to trimming and J lost 0 bases, with 12 bases between them. CDR3 protein: CASSHPTAYSYEQYF. The CDR3 DNA follows: TGTGCCAGCAGCCACCCGACAGCCTACTCCTACGAGCAGTACTTC.

The chain combines TRBV4-3 with TRBJ1-2, with D maybe TRBD1 (5 bases). Germline CDR1 is LGHNA and CDR2 is YSLEER. The CDR3 is made up of 16 amino acids. Trimming removed 0 bases from V and 5 bases from J, with 16 bases in between. For the CDR3, the DNA is TGCGCCAGCAGCCAAGATATGGGGACTGTGGGGTATGGCTACACCTTC. Amino acids: CASSQDMGTVGYGYTF.

The rearrangement links TRBV18 to TRBJ1-3; D remains ambiguous. The CDR3 contains 15 residues. CDR1 is KGHSH and CDR2 is LQKENI in the germline V gene. Trimming pared 1 base from V and 6 bases from J, leaving 13 bases between. The CDR3 DNA follows: TGTGCCAGCTCACCACGGGAGTTAGAGTCAAACACCATATATTTT. Its protein is CASSPRELESNTIYF.

This clone is a singleton in its sample. J is TRBJ1-1 and V is TRBV7-9; D possibly corresponds to TRBD1 (5 bases). V was shortened by 5 bases and J by 3 bases, with 16 bases between the two germline ends. Germline lookup yields CDR1 SEHNR and CDR2 FQNEAQ (reference sequence). The length of the CDR3 is 15 residues. This CDR3 is CASSPGLPMDTEAFF. Written as DNA, the CDR3 is TGTGCCAGCAGCCCGGGACTCCCTATGGACACTGAAGCTTTCTTT.

This clone has a single count. The genes are TRBV25-1 and TRBJ2-7; TRBD1 matches at 11 bases. Per germline, CDR1 MGHDK and CDR2 SYGVNS. This CDR3 region has 15 residues. Trimming at V came to 3 bases and at J to 2 bases, leaving 3 bases not matched to a gene. For the CDR3, the DNA is TGTGCCAGCAGTGATCCGGGACAGGGGGCCTACGAGCAGTACTTC. It codes for CASSDPGQGAYEQYF.

The chain links TRBV5-4 to TRBJ2-5; D is possibly TRBD2 (5 bases). The CDR3 contains 14 residues. CDR1 is SGHNT and CDR2 is YYREEE in the germline V gene (reference sequence). V lost 4 bases, J lost 1 base, and 11 bases lay in between. CDR3 nucleotides: TGTGCCAGCAGCACTGGACTCGCCCAAGAGACCCAGTACTTC. It codes for CASSTGLAQETQYF.

The V gene is TRBV29-1, the J gene TRBJ2-1; 7 bases align to TRBD1. CDR1 and CDR2 from the germline V gene are SQVTM and ANQGSEA. This CDR3 has 13 residues. J was trimmed by 6 bases and V by 8 bases; bases with no gene match: 10. This CDR3 reads CSSSSPGGNEQFF. The DNA of the CDR3 is TGCAGCTCATCTTCCCCAGGGGGCAATGAGCAGTTCTTC.

The CDR3 loop reads CASRSDVGGAPLHF. Here the CDR3 DNA reads TGTGCCAGCAGGAGTGACGTTGGGGGGGCACCCCTCCACTTT. V gene TRBV6-1 combines with J gene TRBJ1-6; a possible D gene is TRBD1 (5 bases). The CDR3 is 14 residues long. V was pared by 6 bases and J by 11 bases, with 17 bases between. Germline loops: CDR1 MNHNS, CDR2 SASEGT.

The genes are TRBV19 and TRBJ1-4; 7 nucleotides agree with TRBD1. Germline V gene lookup returns CDR1 LNHDA and CDR2 SQIVND (reference sequence). Germline trimming cut 5 bases from V and 6 bases from J; bases unmatched to any gene: 6. This CDR3 is 14 amino acids long. The CDR3 protein is CASSSPRGYEKLFF. DNA of the CDR3: TGTGCCAGTAGTTCCCCCAGGGGGTATGAAAAACTGTTTTTT.

The chain employs TRBV2 and TRBJ2-2; TRBD2 agrees at 8 bases. This CDR3 has 14 amino acids. In germline, CDR1 is SNHLY, CDR2 FYNNEI. The trim removed 7 bases at V and 5 bases at J, leaving 6 bases unmatched. The CDR3 spells CASTTVAGTGELFF. DNA for the CDR3: TGTGCCAGCACGACGGTAGCGGGAACCGGGGAGCTGTTTTTT.

The rearrangement uses TRBV5-1 and TRBJ1-6, with 8 bases matching TRBD1. CDR1 and CDR2 from the germline V gene are SGHRS and YFSETQ. J gave up 5 bases and V 5 bases, and 3 bases lay outside the gene matches. The CDR3 is 14 residues long. CDR3 in DNA: TGCGCCAGCAGACTGGGACAGGATAATTCACCCCTCCACTTT. Amino acid sequence: CASRLGQDNSPLHF.

There are a few counts of this clone. The rearrangement links TRBV30 to TRBJ2-5; 7 nucleotides match TRBD2. The CDR3 is 15 amino acids. With V trimmed by 4 bases and J by 2 bases, 10 bases remained unmatched. Germline V CDR1 and CDR2: GTSNPN, SVGIG (reference sequence). As DNA, the CDR3 is TGTGCCTGGATGAGAACGGGGGGAACGCAAGAGACCCAGTACTTC. It codes for CAWMRTGGTQETQYF.